The 27 T cell receptor beta chains given below trace back to one sample, sequenced in a study of cytomegalovirus exposure and HLA in healthy donors. The PCR was carried out with 60 Vbeta primers and 13 Jbeta primers. Some clones are missing from TCRdb's copy, which holds only in-frame ones; the method was immunoSEQ multiplex PCR. The sample records under 150,000 clones, 80% to 90% being singletons. The sequencing input was PBMCs. The receptors were sampled from a woman in her twenties or thirties in good health and CMV-seronegative.

V usage is TRBV28 and J usage is TRBJ2-1; 8 positions match TRBD2. CDR3 length equals 14 residues. The V segment lost 1 base and the J segment 7 bases; nucleotides outside the gene matches: 3. Germline-derived CDR1 and CDR2 are MDHEN and SYDVKM. The CDR3 spells CASSLLLAGNEQFF. The CDR3, as DNA: TGTGCCAGCAGTTTATTGCTAGCGGGTAATGAGCAGTTCTTC.

The chain uses TRBV10-3 and TRBJ2-7; 7 nucleotides line up with TRBD1. The V and J ends lost 0 bases and 5 bases, in that order; junction bases with no gene match: 7. Germline V gene sequence: CDR1 ENHRY, CDR2 SYGVKD. The CDR3 runs 15 residues. The CDR3 is CAISESPGTVHEQYF. The CDR3 DNA sequence: TGTGCCATCAGTGAGTCCCCCGGGACAGTCCACGAGCAGTACTTC.

The chain employs TRBV2 and TRBJ1-2, with 7 bases identical to TRBD1. This CDR3 has 13 residues. Germline V gene lookup returns CDR1 SNHLY and CDR2 FYNNEI. The ends lost 6 bases at V and 5 bases at J; junction bases unmatched: 6. The CDR3 protein is CASSVQGPYGYTF. The CDR3 DNA reads TGTGCCAGCAGCGTACAGGGGCCGTATGGCTACACCTTC.

The rearrangement joins TRBV6-5 to TRBJ2-7; D may be TRBD2 (6 bases). The CDR3 consists of 13 residues. Germline V gene data show CDR1 as MNHEY and CDR2 as SVGAGI. Trimming left V 1 base short and J 3 bases short, with 7 bases between. The CDR3: CASSYFGGYEQYF. Here the CDR3 DNA reads TGTGCCAGCAGTTACTTCGGGGGCTACGAGCAGTACTTC.

This clone was counted once. The CDR3 reads CASSGNRGNQPQHF. CDR3 sequence (DNA): TGTGCCAGCAGTGGGAACAGGGGCAATCAGCCCCAGCATTTT. J is TRBJ1-5 and V is TRBV2; a weak D match, TRBD1 (6 bases). CDR1 is SNHLY, CDR2 FYNNEI, per germline. V lost 4 bases and J 2 bases, leaving 9 bases between the germline ends. The CDR3 runs to 14 residues.

The gene calls are TRBV21-1 and TRBJ1-2; no check of the table's D call, TRBD1, against the DNA was made. TRBV21-1 counts as a pseudogene. The CDR3 is 15 amino acids. CDR3 nucleotides: TGTGCCAGCAGCAAAGTTCTTTTCCAGGGGGCCAGGCCCACCTTC. It codes for CASSKVLFQGARPTF.

The chain has TRBV19 and TRBJ1-2; 8 bases align to TRBD1. The germline V gene encodes CDR1 LNHDA and CDR2 SQIVND (reference sequence). V trimming: 3 bases; J trimming: 1 base; junction bases outside the gene matches: 4. CDR3 size: 15 residues. As DNA, the CDR3 is TGTGCCAGTAGTATCGGACAGGGAAGTAACTATGGCTACACCTTC. Translating gives CASSIGQGSNYGYTF.

This clone was counted once. The chain joins TRBV18 to TRBJ2-6, with D maybe TRBD2 (6 bases). The germline gives CDR1 KGHSH, CDR2 LQKENI. There are 15 residues in the CDR3. Trimming cost V 0 bases and J 4 bases, with 7 bases left between them. CDR3 nucleotide sequence: TGTGCCAGCTCACCACCGAGCGGGGGGGCCAACGTCCTGACTTTC. This sequence encodes CASSPPSGGANVLTF.

The chain couples TRBV27 to TRBJ2-3, with D uncertain. This CDR3 has 14 amino acids. Germline V CDR1 and CDR2: MNHEY, SMNVEV (reference sequence). V lost 2 bases and J lost 1, with 7 bases in between. CDR3 region: CASSLAQGTDTQYF. The CDR3 bases are TGTGCCAGCAGTTTAGCTCAGGGCACAGATACGCAGTATTTT.

The rearrangement joins TRBV19 to TRBJ1-6, with TRBD1 matching 7 bases. The V segment lost 1 base and the J segment 8 bases; nucleotides outside the gene matches: 5. Germline V gene sequence: CDR1 LNHDA, CDR2 SQIVND (reference sequence). CDR3 length: 15 amino acids. CDR3 region: CASSIGGGVHSPLHF. The CDR3 DNA sequence: TGTGCCAGTAGTATAGGAGGGGGCGTACATTCACCCCTCCACTTT. The whole variable domain, remainder taken from reference TRBV19 and TRBJ1-6, is DGGITQSPKYLFRKEGQNVTLSCEQNLNHDAMYWYRQDPGQGLRLIYYSQIVNDFQKGDIAEGYSVSREKKESFPLTVTSAQKNPTAFYLCASSIGGGVHSPLHFGNGTRLTVT.

This clone was observed once. The CDR3 bases are TGTGCCAGCAGCGTAGCTGCGTGGACAGATACGCAGTATTTT. Translating it yields CASSVAAWTDTQYF. The rearrangement joins TRBV9 to TRBJ2-3, with D uncertain. In germline, CDR1 is SGDLS, CDR2 YYNGEE. The CDR3 is made up of 14 amino acids. The ends were cut back, 0 bases at V and 3 bases at J, with 8 bases in the middle.

The J gene is TRBJ2-7, the V gene TRBV5-6; D is undetermined. CDR3 size: 14 residues. V shed 1 base and J shed 0 bases, with 8 bases lying between them. The V gene's germline CDR1 is SGHDT and CDR2 YYEEEE. The CDR3 DNA reads as TGTGCCAGCAGCTTGTCTGGTAGCTCCTACGAGCAGTACTTC. Its protein is CASSLSGSSYEQYF. Supplemented by reference TRBV5-6 and TRBJ2-7, the full variable domain reads DAGVTQSPTHLIKTRGQQVTLRCSPKSGHDTVSWYQQALGQGPQFIFQYYEEEERQRGNFPDRFSGHQFPNYSSELNVNALLLGDSALYLCASSLSGSSYEQYFGPGTRLTVT.

The chain is built from TRBV28 and TRBJ2-5; 9 nucleotides match TRBD1. Trimming cost V 2 bases and J 1 base; bases outside gene matches: 5. Germline CDR1 reads MDHEN; CDR2 reads SYDVKM. This CDR3 is built from 16 residues. This CDR3 is CASSLPGTGIQETQYF. The CDR3 DNA reads TGTGCCAGCAGTTTACCCGGGACAGGGATCCAAGAGACCCAGTACTTC.

The chain recombines TRBV5-8 with TRBJ1-5; D not certain. Trimming stripped 3 bases from V and 0 bases from J, with 4 bases between. CDR3 length: 13 amino acids. Germline loops: CDR1 SGHTS, CDR2 YDEGEE. As DNA, the CDR3 is TGTGCCAGCAGCTACTATAGCAATCAGCCCCAGCATTTT. This encodes CASSYYSNQPQHF. The full variable domain, in which reference TRBV5-8 and TRBJ1-5 provide the parts outside the CDR3, is EAGVTQSPTHLIKTRGQQATLRCSPISGHTSVYWYQQALGLGLQFLLWYDEGEERNRGNFPPRFSGRQFPNYSSELNVNALELEDSALYLCASSYYSNQPQHFGDGTRLSIL.

This sequence joins TRBV28 and TRBJ1-2, with D possibly TRBD1 on 5 matching bases. V was pared by 7 bases and J by 4 bases, with 10 bases between. Germline loops: CDR1 MDHEN, CDR2 SYDVKM. The length of the CDR3 is 12 residues. This CDR3 reads CASTLGGYGYTF. The DNA for the CDR3 is TGTGCCAGCACCTTGGGGGGCTATGGCTACACCTTC.

The chain links TRBV4-1 to TRBJ1-6; the D is unclear. The CDR3 totals 17 residues. CDR1 and CDR2 from the germline V gene are MGHRA and YSYEKL. The V and J ends lost 0 bases and 13 bases respectively, with 22 bases between them. The CDR3 region is CASSQDQQVSGNRPLHF. The CDR3 DNA sequence: TGCGCCAGCAGCCAAGATCAGCAGGTCTCGGGGAATAGGCCCCTCCACTTT.

The sample holds a few counts of this clone. The chain has TRBV27 and TRBJ2-1, with 8 nucleotides matching TRBD1. There are 19 residues in the CDR3. The V gene end was trimmed by 5 bases and the J gene end by 6 bases; junction bases not matched to a gene: 21. Germline CDR1 is MNHEY and CDR2 is SMNVEV (reference sequence). Here the CDR3 reads CASSPHLGQGPPASNEQFF. CDR3 coding DNA: TGTGCCAGCAGTCCACACCTCGGACAGGGCCCCCCCGCCAGCAATGAGCAGTTCTTC.

The V gene is TRBV2, the J gene TRBJ2-2, with 7 nucleotides matching TRBD2. The germline V gene encodes CDR1 SNHLY and CDR2 FYNNEI. CDR3 size: 16 residues. The V gene end was trimmed by 8 bases and the J gene end by 6 bases; junction bases not matched to a gene: 15. The CDR3 here is CASDLIAGVGAGELFF. The CDR3 DNA sequence: TGTGCCAGCGACCTTATTGCGGGAGTGGGCGCCGGGGAGCTGTTTTTT.

This chain connects TRBV7-9 to TRBJ2-2; weak D call: TRBD1 (6 bases). The germline V gene encodes CDR1 SEHNR and CDR2 FQNEAQ (reference sequence). The CDR3 loop spans 16 amino acids. The germline V and J ends were trimmed by 5 bases and 1 base, with 14 bases remaining between them. Here the CDR3 reads CASSPTGTQNTGELFF. Written as DNA, the CDR3 is TGTGCCAGCAGCCCAACCGGGACACAGAACACCGGGGAGCTGTTTTTT.

The chain couples TRBV28 to TRBJ1-2, with TRBD1 as a possible D gene (6 bases). The CDR3 length is 14 residues. Per the germline V gene, CDR1 is MDHEN and CDR2 is SYDVKM. The V gene lost 3 bases and the J gene lost 4 bases, with 12 bases spanning the gap. The CDR3 here is CASSFPTGIYGYTF. CDR3 sequence (DNA): TGTGCCAGCAGTTTTCCAACAGGGATCTATGGCTACACCTTC.

This clone was seen once. The chain is built from TRBV19 and TRBJ1-5, with D uncertain. This CDR3 spans 13 amino acids. CDR1 and CDR2 (germline): LNHDA, SQIVND (reference sequence). CDR3 sequence reads: CARRPFSNQPQHF. The CDR3 coding sequence is TGTGCTAGGAGGCCCTTTAGCAATCAGCCCCAGCATTTT. Together with reference TRBV19 and TRBJ1-5, the CDR3 gives the full variable domain: DGGITQSPKYLFRKEGQNVTLSCEQNLNHDAMYWYRQDPGQGLRLIYYSQIVNDFQKGDIAEGYSVSREKKESFPLTVTSAQKNPTAFYLCARRPFSNQPQHFGDGTRLSIL.

The chain employs TRBV10-1 and TRBJ1-2; possible D gene TRBD1, 5 bases. The CDR3 length is 13 residues. CDR1 is WNHNN, CDR2 SYGVQD, per germline (reference sequence). The V end was cut by 5 bases, the J end by 8 bases, with 15 bases between. CDR3 nucleotide sequence: TGCGCCAGCAGTTCAAGGGGAATAAGGGGCTACACCTTC. Residues: CASSSRGIRGYTF.

J is TRBJ1-6 and V is TRBV6-5; TRBD1 matches 11 bases. Germline CDR1 and CDR2: MNHEY and SVGAGI. CDR3 size: 16 residues. The trim removed 4 bases at V and 7 bases at J, leaving 6 bases unmatched. CDR3 sequence (DNA): TGTGCCAGCAGTTTCGGGACAGGGGGTTTAAATTCACCCCTCCACTTT. Its protein product is CASSFGTGGLNSPLHF.

The rearrangement links TRBV7-9 to TRBJ1-6, with 8 bases that match TRBD1. Per the germline V gene, CDR1 is SEHNR and CDR2 is FQNEAQ (reference sequence). Trimming took 5 bases from V and 7 from J; bases not matched to a gene: 4. This CDR3 has 14 residues. CDR3: CASSPDRANSPLHF. The CDR3 bases are TGTGCCAGCAGCCCGGACAGGGCAAATTCACCCCTCCACTTT.

The chain carries TRBV7-6 and TRBJ2-3; 7 positions agree with TRBD2. The CDR3 has 17 amino acids. V shed 1 base, J shed 0 bases, and the junction held 7 bases outside the gene matches. Germline CDR1 and CDR2: SGHVS and FNYEAQ. The CDR3 DNA reads as TGTGCCAGCAGCTTAGAGGCGAGCGGGACTAGCACAGATACGCAGTATTTT. Its translation is CASSLEASGTSTDTQYF.

This chain links TRBV10-1 with TRBJ2-2; 9 bases fit TRBD1. CDR3 length: 17 amino acids. In germline, CDR1 is WNHNN, CDR2 SYGVQD (reference sequence). After removal of 7 bases from V and 0 bases from J, the junction contained 9 bases not matched to a gene. CDR3 nucleotides: TGCGCCAGCACCCGGGACAGGGATCCCACGAACACCGGGGAGCTGTTTTTT. Its protein product is CASTRDRDPTNTGELFF.

V gene TRBV6-1 combines with J gene TRBJ1-2; D not certain. This CDR3 has 13 amino acids. Germline V gene lookup returns CDR1 MNHNS and CDR2 SASEGT. V dropped 10 bases and J dropped 3 bases, with 15 bases sitting between them. The CDR3 DNA sequence: TGTGCCACCAGGATCGGGGTGGACTATGGCTACACCTTC. Its translation: CATRIGVDYGYTF.